The 18 T cell receptor beta chains below were found in one sample sequenced in a study of preoperative IRX-2 immunotherapy in early breast cancer. Here immunoSEQ multiplex PCR was the method, and the copy in TCRdb shows in-frame clones only, minus some. The sample carries roughly 4,000 clones, approximately 71% recorded once. Sample treatment: preoperative locoregional IRX-2 cytokine immunotherapy. The specimen comprised tumor tissue, sampled after IRX-2 immunotherapy. The receptors originated from a human donor with breast cancer.

This clone has just one count. The CDR3: CASSYFLAAETQYF. CDR3 in DNA: TGTGCCAGCAGTTACTTTCTAGCCGCTGAGACCCAGTACTTC. The chain links TRBV6-8 to TRBJ2-5; D is possibly TRBD2 (5 bases). Trimming shortened V by 1 base and J by 5 bases, and 11 bases separated the two germline ends. Germline V gene sequence: CDR1 MNHGY, CDR2 SAAAGT. This CDR3 is built from 14 residues.

J is TRBJ1-1 and V is TRBV7-1, with D unclear. TRBV7-1 is reported as an ORF; its role is uncertain. The CDR3 consists of 13 residues. V shed 5 bases and J shed 0 bases, with 7 bases lying between them. This chain's CDR3 is CASSPQVNTEAFF. In nucleotides, the CDR3 is TGTGCCAGCAGCCCCCAGGTGAACACTGAAGCTTTCTTT.

This clone has more than one count but fewer than ten. The chain recombines TRBV29-1 with TRBJ1-1; TRBD1 matches 7 bases. With V trimmed by 3 bases and J by 4 bases, 11 bases remained unmatched. The CDR3 extends over 15 amino acids. In germline, CDR1 is SQVTM, CDR2 ANQGSEA. Written as DNA, the CDR3 is TGCAGCGTTGAGGAGAGCAGGGGGGGTTTCACTGAAGCTTTCTTT. Encoded protein: CSVEESRGGFTEAFF.

The gene calls are TRBV19 and TRBJ1-2; D is perhaps TRBD1 (6 bases). The CDR3 length is 12 residues. Germline V gene data show CDR1 as LNHDA and CDR2 as SQIVND (reference sequence). V lost 8 bases and J 2 bases, leaving 9 bases between the germline ends. CDR3 amino acids: CASQQGNYGYTF. The CDR3 bases are TGTGCCAGTCAACAGGGAAACTATGGCTACACCTTC.

The genes are TRBV10-2 and TRBJ1-4; no reliable D call. Trimming cost V 5 bases and J 3 bases, with 10 bases left between them. Germline V gene sequence: CDR1 WSHSY, CDR2 SAAADI. The CDR3 has 14 amino acids. The CDR3 DNA follows: TGCGCCAGCAGTCCGGGGTTAGCTAATGAAAAACTGTTTTTT. It is translated as CASSPGLANEKLFF.

The chain joins TRBV11-3 to TRBJ2-4; possible D gene TRBD2, 6 bases. The CDR3 is 18 residues long. V was trimmed by 4 bases and J by 4 bases, leaving 23 bases between them. Germline assignment: CDR1 SGHNT and CDR2 YENEEA. The CDR3 DNA is TGTGCCAGCAGCTGGACTCCGGGACTCGTATCGCCTAAAAACATTCAGTACTTC. It codes for CASSWTPGLVSPKNIQYF. Full variable domain (rest looked up from reference TRBV11-3 and TRBJ2-4): EAGVVQSPRYKIIEKKQPVAFWCNPISGHNTLYWYLQNLGQGPELLIRYENEEAVDDSQLPKDRFSAERLKGVDSTLKIQPAELGDSAVYLCASSWTPGLVSPKNIQYFGAGTRLSVL.

The chain recombines TRBV6-8 with TRBJ2-7, with TRBD1 matching 9 bases. Looked up from germline, CDR1 is MNHGY and CDR2 is SAAAGT. The CDR3 has 15 residues. Trimming removed 10 bases from V and 0 bases from J; junction bases left unmatched: 10. The CDR3 DNA is TGTGCCATCAGGGGGGGACAGGGTAGCTCCTACGAGCAGTACTTC. Translated: CAIRGGQGSSYEQYF.

This clone was observed a few times. The chain combines TRBV7-8 with TRBJ2-2; no firm D call. CDR3 length: 13 amino acids. Germline V gene lookup returns CDR1 SGHVS and CDR2 FQNEAQ. V lost 5 bases, J lost 7 bases, and 11 bases lay in between. CDR3 residues: CASSKGRDGELFF. CDR3 sequence (DNA): TGTGCCAGCAGCAAAGGACGTGACGGGGAGCTGTTTTTT.

The genes are TRBV5-1 and TRBJ1-2; 8 positions agree with TRBD1. The CDR3 sequence is 15 residues long. Per the germline V gene, CDR1 is SGHRS and CDR2 is YFSETQ. The junction had 6 bases not matched to a gene; V was cut back by 0 bases and J by 5 bases. DNA of the CDR3: TGCGCCAGCAGCTTGGCGTCAGGGGGCGCTTATGGCTACACCTTC. Its translation is CASSLASGGAYGYTF.

The chain links TRBV15 to TRBJ2-7; 7 nucleotides agree with TRBD1. The germline V gene has CDR1 LNHNV and CDR2 YYDKDF (reference sequence). This CDR3 contains 15 residues. Losses at the gene ends were 0 bases for V and 1 base for J; bases not matched to a gene: 3. CDR3 protein: CATSRDLDRSYEQYF. For the CDR3, the DNA is TGTGCCACCAGCAGAGATCTGGACAGGTCCTACGAGCAGTACTTC.

The rearrangement uses TRBV6-8 and TRBJ1-1; tentatively, D is TRBD1 (6 bases). V was trimmed by 2 bases and J by 1 base, leaving 14 bases between them. Germline values: CDR1 MNHGY, CDR2 SAAAGT. This CDR3 is 16 amino acids long. CDR3 residues: CASSYGIGGGNTEAFF. DNA of the CDR3: TGTGCCAGCAGTTACGGAATAGGGGGTGGGAACACTGAAGCTTTCTTT.

This clone was picked up one time. The chain has TRBV29-1 and TRBJ2-7; 8 bases are shared with TRBD1. The germline gives CDR1 SQVTM, CDR2 ANQGSEA. Unmatched junction bases numbered 1, after V lost 3 bases and J lost 0 bases. This CDR3 is 13 amino acids long. Written as DNA, the CDR3 is TGCAGCGTTGATGGGACAGGCTCCTACGAGCAGTACTTC. This gives the protein CSVDGTGSYEQYF.

This clone is classed as large. This rearrangement joins TRBV6-8 to TRBJ1-5; D not certain. Germline CDR1 reads MNHGY; CDR2 reads SAAAGT. This CDR3 region has 12 residues. V shed 8 bases and J shed 2 bases, with 7 bases lying between them. CDR3 sequence: CASGRGNQPQHF. Written as DNA, the CDR3 is TGTGCCAGCGGGAGGGGCAATCAGCCCCAGCATTTT.

This clone was picked up a small number of times. The rearrangement links TRBV19 to TRBJ1-5; a possible D gene is TRBD1 (5 bases). CDR3 length equals 16 residues. V lost 9 bases and J 4 bases, leaving 22 bases between the germline ends. Per germline, CDR1 LNHDA and CDR2 SQIVND (reference sequence). CDR3 protein: CASTNPMDGGNQPQHF. The CDR3, as DNA: TGTGCCAGCACGAACCCAATGGACGGGGGAAATCAGCCCCAGCATTTT.

The genes are TRBV6-8 and TRBJ2-6, with TRBD1 matching over 8 bases. V was clipped by 5 bases and J by 4 bases; unmatched bases: 13. Per germline, CDR1 MNHGY and CDR2 SAAAGT. The CDR3 runs 18 residues. This CDR3 reads CASSTPGGVSTGANVLTF. DNA for the CDR3: TGTGCCAGCAGTACCCCAGGGGGCGTTTCAACCGGGGCCAACGTCCTGACTTTC.

V gene TRBV19 combines with J gene TRBJ2-2; D may be TRBD2 (5 bases). The CDR3 runs to 14 residues. V gave up 2 bases and J gave up 1 base, with 5 bases separating them. Looked up from germline, CDR1 is LNHDA and CDR2 is SQIVND (reference sequence). Here the CDR3 DNA reads TGTGCCAGTAGTATAAGCGGGAACACCGGGGAGCTGTTTTTT. Translating gives CASSISGNTGELFF.

This clone was seen a few times. This sequence joins TRBV6-8 and TRBJ2-1; maybe TRBD1 (5 bases). V gave up 5 bases and J gave up 4 bases, with 12 bases separating them. This CDR3 is built from 14 residues. CDR1 MNHGY and CDR2 SAAAGT come from the germline V gene. This chain's CDR3 is CASSDRRGYNEQFF. CDR3 nucleotides: TGTGCCAGCAGTGACAGACGCGGATACAATGAGCAGTTCTTC.

The chain couples TRBV18 to TRBJ2-5, with a tentative D call TRBD2 (7 bases). Germline CDR1 is KGHSH and CDR2 is LQKENI. This CDR3 contains 14 residues. V shed 0 bases and J shed 5 bases, with 10 bases lying between them. CDR3 protein: CASSPPGGLETQYF. The CDR3 nucleotides read TGTGCCAGCTCACCACCGGGGGGGCTGGAGACCCAGTACTTC.